The 27 T cell receptor beta chains below come from one sample, sequenced in a study of identical twins. TCRdb analysed the 5' RACE reads with MiXCR anew, one entry per CDR3 protein. The sample carries approximately 470,000 distinct CDR3 sequences, 13% to 15% recorded once. The sample was also linked to a second study, of yellow fever vaccine responses in identical twins.

Sequencing was performed on CD4+ T cells sorted from blood. These receptors all stem from a woman younger than 30 in good health.

This clonotype was found many times. J is TRBJ2-3 and V is TRBV10-2, with no clear D. V gave up 2 bases and J gave up 3 bases, with 0 bases separating them. Looked up from germline, CDR1 is WSHSY and CDR2 is SAAADI. The CDR3 loop spans 11 amino acids. This CDR3 reads CASSETDTQYF. CDR3 DNA sequence: TGCGCCAGCAGTGAGACAGATACGCAGTATTTT.

CDR3 amino acids: CASSGRDRGRNQPQHF. The CDR3 DNA reads as TGCGCCAGCAGCGGGCGGGACAGGGGGCGTAATCAGCCCCAGCATTTT. The chain uses TRBV5-1 and TRBJ1-5, with TRBD1 identical over 12 bases. Per the germline V gene, CDR1 is SGHRS and CDR2 is YFSETQ. This CDR3 comprises 16 residues. J gave up 4 bases and V 4 bases, and 6 bases lay outside the gene matches.

This chain joins TRBV27 and TRBJ2-3; 7 nucleotides align to TRBD2. Germline CDR1 is MNHEY and CDR2 is SMNVEV (reference sequence). CDR3 length: 15 residues. Germline trimming cut 4 bases from V and 4 bases from J; bases unmatched to any gene: 8. The CDR3 nucleotides are TGTGCCAGCAGTTCGCGTAGCGGGTACTCAGATACGCAGTATTTT. It codes for CASSSRSGYSDTQYF.

This clonotype has only a few counts. This rearrangement joins TRBV3-1 to TRBJ2-7, with TRBD1 identical over 7 bases. Germline loops: CDR1 LGHDT, CDR2 YNNKEL (reference sequence). Unmatched junction bases numbered 6, after V lost 3 bases and J lost 7 bases. This CDR3 has 13 residues. CDR3 sequence: CASSQTGPGEQYF. The DNA for the CDR3 is TGTGCCAGCAGCCAGACAGGGCCGGGGGAGCAGTACTTC.

The CDR3 DNA reads TGTGCCAGCAGCTTGGAGGTAGGGGGACATGGAAATCAGCCCCAGCATTTT. The encoded protein is CASSLEVGGHGNQPQHF. The chain has TRBV5-5 and TRBJ1-5; a weak D match, TRBD1 (6 bases). The CDR3 has 17 amino acids. Germline lookup yields CDR1 SGHKS and CDR2 YYEKEE (reference sequence). V lost 0 bases and J lost 4, with 17 bases in between.

The rearrangement uses TRBV5-1 and TRBJ2-3, with D unresolved. The CDR3 is 16 amino acids. V lost 4 bases and J lost 0, with 15 bases in between. Germline CDR1 is SGHRS and CDR2 is YFSETQ. The CDR3 region is CASSPEAVPSTDTQYF. DNA for the CDR3: TGCGCCAGCAGCCCCGAGGCGGTACCTAGCACAGATACGCAGTATTTT.

The rearrangement links TRBV28 to TRBJ1-4; TRBD1 matches at 10 bases. The CDR3 runs 15 residues. The germline V gene has CDR1 MDHEN and CDR2 SYDVKM. V dropped 5 bases and J dropped 7; count of bases not matched to a gene: 7. CDR3 sequence reads: CASSTNGQGGEKLFF. DNA for the CDR3: TGTGCCAGCAGTACCAACGGACAGGGGGGTGAAAAACTGTTTTTT.

The rearrangement uses TRBV5-6 and TRBJ1-4; possible D gene TRBD1, 5 bases. The CDR3 totals 15 residues. The germline V and J ends were trimmed by 0 bases and 1 base, with 7 bases remaining between them. CDR1 SGHDT and CDR2 YYEEEE come from the germline V gene. The CDR3 protein is CASSLAGETNEKLFF. CDR3 nucleotide sequence: TGTGCCAGCAGCTTGGCGGGGGAAACTAATGAAAAACTGTTTTTT.

This chain connects TRBV25-1 to TRBJ2-3, with a weak D call TRBD2 (6 bases). The germline V gene encodes CDR1 MGHDK and CDR2 SYGVNS. The CDR3 has 21 amino acids. V was cut by 0 bases and J by 2 bases, with 27 bases left in between. The CDR3 sequence is CASSEYVAHGRTKTTTDTQYF. CDR3 coding DNA: TGTGCCAGCAGTGAATATGTTGCCCATGGGAGGACTAAAACGACCACAGATACGCAGTATTTT.

This clonotype has at least ten counts. The DNA of the CDR3 is TGCGCCAGCAGCGTTGGACAGACCTACGAGCAGTACTTC. This translates into CASSVGQTYEQYF. V usage is TRBV5-1 and J usage is TRBJ2-7, with a tentative D call TRBD1 (6 bases). This CDR3 spans 13 amino acids. Germline CDR1 and CDR2: SGHRS and YFSETQ. Deletions cut 4 bases from V and 2 bases from J, with 10 bases between.

DNA for the CDR3: TGCAGTGCTGGGGATGTAGGCACCGGGGAGCTGTTTTTT. Translated: CSAGDVGTGELFF. The chain recombines TRBV20-1 with TRBJ2-2; the D is unclear. Germline CDR1 DFQATT, CDR2 SNEGSKA (reference sequence). This CDR3 is built from 13 residues. Trimming cost V 5 bases and J 4 bases, with 11 bases left between them.

V is TRBV21-1 and J is TRBJ2-7; the table gives TRBD1 as D, unverified against the DNA. TRBV21-1 is marked as a pseudogene. The CDR3 contains 12 residues. Here the CDR3 reads CANPGFVYEQYF. CDR3 nucleotide sequence: TGTGCCAACCCGGGGTTCGTGTACGAGCAGTACTTC.

This clonotype was seen more than once but under ten times. This chain connects TRBV28 to TRBJ2-5; D perhaps matches TRBD1 (5 bases). V shed 4 bases and J shed 7 bases, with 22 bases lying between them. Germline V lookup: CDR1 MDHEN, CDR2 SYDVKM. This CDR3 region has 16 residues. The CDR3: CASSSPDSKETGTQYF. The CDR3 DNA follows: TGTGCCAGCAGTTCCCCTGACAGTAAAGAGACGGGGACCCAGTACTTC.

This clonotype was picked up a small number of times. The chain links TRBV28 to TRBJ2-7; 12 bases map to TRBD1. CDR1 MDHEN and CDR2 SYDVKM come from the germline V gene. V gave up 8 bases and J gave up 2 bases; unmatched junction bases: 4. The CDR3 length is 14 residues. The CDR3 loop is CASAGTGGAYEQYF. CDR3 nucleotides: TGTGCCAGCGCCGGGACAGGGGGCGCCTACGAGCAGTACTTC.

This chain links TRBV6-5 with TRBJ1-1, with no clear D. Trimming cost V 2 bases and J 1 base, with 17 bases left between them. Germline values: CDR1 MNHEY, CDR2 SVGAGI. The CDR3 sequence is 17 residues long. CDR3 in amino acids: CASSYILGSAKNTEAFF. The CDR3 DNA is TGTGCCAGCAGTTACATACTCGGCTCAGCAAAGAACACTGAAGCTTTCTTT.

This clonotype has only one observation. CDR3 coding DNA: TGTGCCAGCAGCCCACCCCCCCCAAGACTAGCGGGAGGACTCAATGAGCAGTTCTTC. Amino acid sequence: CASSPPPPRLAGGLNEQFF. The gene calls are TRBV6-2 or TRBV6-3 and TRBJ2-1, with 13 bases identical to TRBD2. Germline V gene data show CDR1 as MNHEY and CDR2 as SVGEGT. Trimming removed 6 bases from V and 6 bases from J; junction bases left unmatched: 17. This CDR3 region has 19 residues.

This clonotype was recorded a few times. The chain has TRBV18 and TRBJ1-1; D unresolved. CDR1 is KGHSH and CDR2 is LQKENI in the germline V gene. This CDR3 has 13 amino acids. Deletions cut 4 bases from V and 3 bases from J, with 9 bases between. The CDR3 sequence: CASSQEEDTEAFF. The CDR3 region has the DNA TGTGCCAGCTCACAGGAGGAGGACACTGAAGCTTTCTTT.

This chain links TRBV9 with TRBJ2-3; 8 bases are shared with TRBD1. There are 16 residues in the CDR3. After removal of 4 bases from V and 4 bases from J, the junction contained 11 bases not matched to a gene. Germline V gene data show CDR1 as SGDLS and CDR2 as YYNGEE. DNA for the CDR3: TGTGCCAGCAGCAACCGACAGGGGTATGGGTCAGATACGCAGTATTTT. It encodes CASSNRQGYGSDTQYF.

The CDR3 nucleotides read TGCGCCAGCAGCCGTGGGGGACAGGGAGAGACCCAGTACTTC. Amino acids: CASSRGGQGETQYF. The chain uses TRBV5-1 and TRBJ2-5; 9 positions match TRBD1. CDR3 size: 14 residues. The J segment lost 4 bases and the V segment lost 4 bases, leaving 5 bases of the junction unmatched. Germline loops: CDR1 SGHRS, CDR2 YFSETQ. The complete variable domain, with remaining parts taken from reference TRBV5-1 and TRBJ2-5, reads KAGVTQTPRYLIKTRGQQVTLSCSPISGHRSVSWYQQTPGQGLQFLFEYFSETQRNKGNFPGRFSGRQFSNSRSEMNVSTLELGDSALYLCASSRGGQGETQYFGPGTRLLVL.

The J gene is TRBJ2-7, the V gene TRBV29-1; D is unresolved. This CDR3 contains 12 residues. CDR1 and CDR2 (germline): SQVTM, ANQGSEA. Trimming shortened V by 3 bases and J by 3 bases, and 9 bases separated the two germline ends. CDR3 DNA sequence: TGCAGCGTTGATGCGAGGCTCTACGAGCAGTACTTC. Residues: CSVDARLYEQYF.

This clonotype was picked up a small number of times. The rearrangement joins TRBV29-1 to TRBJ2-3, with D uncertain. The length of the CDR3 is 10 residues. V lost 4 bases and J 9 bases, leaving 8 bases between the germline ends. Germline assignment: CDR1 SQVTM and CDR2 ANQGSEA. In DNA form, the CDR3 reads TGCAGCGTTGGAGACATAACGCAGTATTTT. It is translated as CSVGDITQYF.

The chain employs TRBV7-9 and TRBJ1-2; 7 bases line up with TRBD1. The CDR3 loop spans 13 amino acids. The germline V gene encodes CDR1 SEHNR and CDR2 FQNEAQ (reference sequence). The V segment lost 6 bases and the J segment 3 bases; nucleotides outside the gene matches: 4. CDR3 in amino acids: CASRSTGDYGYTF. CDR3 bases: TGTGCCAGCAGATCCACAGGGGACTATGGCTACACCTTC.

This clonotype was seen many times. J is TRBJ2-1 and V is TRBV29-1; 7 nucleotides match TRBD1. With 7 bases clipped from V and 7 bases from J, the junction kept 7 bases outside the gene matches. The V gene's germline CDR1 is SQVTM and CDR2 ANQGSEA. The CDR3 loop spans 12 amino acids. CDR3 region: CSAPDRKNEQFF. Here the CDR3 DNA reads TGCAGCGCCCCGGACAGGAAGAATGAGCAGTTCTTC.

This clonotype occurred a few times. The genes are TRBV7-2 and TRBJ2-7; 11 bases fit TRBD2. The CDR3 is 16 residues long. Trimming took 5 bases from V and 3 from J; bases not matched to a gene: 9. CDR1 and CDR2 from the germline V gene are SGHTA and FQGNSA. The CDR3 loop is CASSPNSGGVVYEQYF. The CDR3 DNA sequence: TGTGCCAGCAGCCCGAATAGCGGGGGGGTCGTCTACGAGCAGTACTTC.

This clonotype was counted a few times. The gene calls are TRBV6-5 and TRBJ2-7; 9 nucleotides line up with TRBD2. This CDR3 is built from 16 residues. Trimming cost V 0 bases and J 5 bases; bases outside gene matches: 8. Germline assignment: CDR1 MNHEY and CDR2 SVGAGI. The chain's CDR3 is CASSYSGRGGFNEQYF. As DNA, the CDR3 is TGTGCCAGCAGTTACTCCGGGCGGGGGGGATTCAACGAGCAGTACTTC.

V is TRBV3-1 and J is TRBJ2-1; 9 nucleotides agree with TRBD1. This CDR3 region has 19 residues. Per the germline V gene, CDR1 is LGHDT and CDR2 is YNNKEL (reference sequence). The V and J ends lost 1 base and 0 bases, in that order; junction bases with no gene match: 10. CDR3 in amino acids: CASSQVGTGKGFSYNEQFF. The CDR3 DNA follows: TGTGCCAGCAGCCAAGTTGGGACAGGGAAGGGGTTCTCCTACAATGAGCAGTTCTTC.

The chain combines TRBV24-1 with TRBJ2-3, with D perhaps given as TRBD1 or TRBD2 (6 bases each). The length of the CDR3 is 18 residues. Trimming removed 3 bases from V and 3 bases from J, with 21 bases in between. CDR1 KGHDR and CDR2 SFDVKD come from the germline V gene. Here the CDR3 reads CATSDGPLSGAPTDTQYF. The CDR3 DNA reads as TGTGCCACCAGTGATGGTCCCTTATCGGGGGCCCCTACAGATACGCAGTATTTT.